Shown below are 28 T cell receptor beta chains from a single sample sequenced in a study of Ad26.COV2.S vaccination and SARS-CoV-2 variants. Treatment meaning: some 20 received Ad26.COV2.S at low or high dose, single or two shots; about 5 received placebo; per-sample allocation not given. Sampling was done on day 63 after the first vaccine or placebo injection. Repertoires were generated with immunoSEQ multiplex PCR, while TCRdb's copy carries only in-frame clones and drops some. The table includes about 350,000 clones, roughly 81% detected once. Sequenced material: peripheral blood, taken in a trial of Ad26.COV2.S vaccine versus placebo. The receptors were gathered from a person aged 18-65 years who received the Ad26.COV2.S COVID-19 vaccine or a placebo.

This clone was recorded only once. The chain employs TRBV30 and TRBJ1-1; D gene ambiguous. V shed 0 bases and J shed 5 bases, with 7 bases lying between them. Per the germline V gene, CDR1 is GTSNPN and CDR2 is SVGIG (reference sequence). This CDR3 comprises 12 residues. This CDR3 is CAWSVLGTEAFF. DNA for the CDR3: TGTGCCTGGAGTGTGCTGGGTACTGAAGCTTTCTTT.

The chain has TRBV7-9 and TRBJ2-1; 10 bases align to TRBD1. Trimming took 5 bases from V and 2 from J; bases not matched to a gene: 3. The CDR3 totals 15 residues. The germline V gene has CDR1 SEHNR and CDR2 FQNEAQ (reference sequence). The CDR3 loop is CASSLGQGTYNEQFF. DNA for the CDR3: TGTGCCAGCAGCCTGGGACAGGGGACCTACAATGAGCAGTTCTTC.

The chain combines TRBV7-8 with TRBJ2-3; no clear D. Germline V gives CDR1 SGHVS, CDR2 FQNEAQ. With 1 base removed from V and 1 base from J, the gap between germline ends came to 6 bases. The CDR3 runs to 14 residues. The CDR3 spells CASSLGWGTDTQYF. The DNA for the CDR3 is TGTGCCAGCAGCTTAGGCTGGGGCACAGATACGCAGTATTTT.

The chain employs TRBV28 and TRBJ2-1, with D perhaps matching TRBD2 (5 bases). Trimming stripped 5 bases from V and 2 bases from J, with 10 bases between. Germline values: CDR1 MDHEN, CDR2 SYDVKM. The CDR3 is 14 residues long. The CDR3 protein is CASSVATAYNEQFF. CDR3 DNA: TGTGCCAGCAGTGTAGCGACGGCCTACAATGAGCAGTTCTTC.

The rearrangement links TRBV19 to TRBJ2-7; 8 nucleotides match TRBD1. This CDR3 spans 12 amino acids. The V and J ends lost 8 bases and 4 bases, in that order; junction bases with no gene match: 4. Per germline, CDR1 LNHDA and CDR2 SQIVND (reference sequence). CDR3 sequence reads: CASGTGGYEQYF. The CDR3 nucleotides read TGTGCCAGTGGGACAGGAGGGTACGAGCAGTACTTC. The whole variable domain, remainder taken from reference TRBV19 and TRBJ2-7, is DGGITQSPKYLFRKEGQNVTLSCEQNLNHDAMYWYRQDPGQGLRLIYYSQIVNDFQKGDIAEGYSVSREKKESFPLTVTSAQKNPTAFYLCASGTGGYEQYFGPGTRLTVT.

This chain connects TRBV27 to TRBJ2-3; D remains ambiguous. V lost 5 bases to trimming and J lost 1 base, with 7 bases between them. Germline-derived CDR1 and CDR2 are MNHEY and SMNVEV (reference sequence). The CDR3 covers 13 residues. CDR3 sequence: CASSHSGTDTQYF. The CDR3 nucleotides read TGTGCCAGCAGTCACAGCGGCACAGATACGCAGTATTTT.

The CDR3: CASSRDSTGETQYF. In nucleotides, the CDR3 is TGTGCCAGCTCCCGGGACTCCACGGGGGAGACCCAGTACTTC. The V gene is TRBV18, the J gene TRBJ2-5; weak D call: TRBD2 (6 bases). The CDR3 covers 14 residues. Trimming stripped 6 bases from V and 5 bases from J, with 16 bases between. Germline V gene sequence: CDR1 KGHSH, CDR2 LQKENI.

This chain uses TRBV6-5 with TRBJ2-5; a possible D gene is TRBD2 (6 bases). Trimming shortened V by 4 bases and J by 5 bases, and 14 bases separated the two germline ends. The CDR3 loop spans 14 amino acids. The germline V gene encodes CDR1 MNHEY and CDR2 SVGAGI. The CDR3 DNA reads TGTGCCAGCAGTTTAGGAGGGGCTCTGGAGACCCAGTACTTC. This encodes CASSLGGALETQYF.

This clone was found a few times. The rearrangement uses TRBV9 and TRBJ2-7; the D is unclear. The V and J ends lost 3 bases and 1 base respectively, with 11 bases between them. Germline CDR1 is SGDLS and CDR2 is YYNGEE. The CDR3 runs to 14 residues. The CDR3 region has the DNA TGTGCCAGCAGCGGTCGGTTATCTTCCTACGAGCAGTACTTC. Its protein product is CASSGRLSSYEQYF.

The CDR3 loop reads CASSVRGMGLHEQFF. CDR3 nucleotides: TGTGCCAGCAGCGTAAGGGGTATGGGACTACATGAGCAGTTCTTC. This chain connects TRBV11-2 to TRBJ2-1, with 7 bases that match TRBD2. The CDR3 runs to 15 residues. V lost 5 bases to trimming and J lost 8 bases; unmatched junction nucleotides: 12. CDR1 SGHAT and CDR2 FQNNGV come from the germline V gene.

The chain links TRBV6-6 to TRBJ2-1, with D tentatively TRBD2 (6 bases). V lost 8 bases and J 6 bases, leaving 20 bases between the germline ends. The CDR3 is 15 amino acids. Germline assignment: CDR1 MNHNY and CDR2 SVGAGI (reference sequence). This CDR3 is CASGGIHQYGNEQFF. The CDR3 nucleotides read TGTGCCAGCGGGGGGATACATCAATATGGCAATGAGCAGTTCTTC.

This rearrangement joins TRBV12-3 or TRBV12-4 to TRBJ2-1, with D perhaps TRBD1 or TRBD2 (5 bases each). V lost 9 bases and J lost 8, with 11 bases in between. This CDR3 is 11 amino acids long. The CDR3 reads CASGTRHEQFF. CDR3 DNA sequence: TGTGCCAGTGGGACCCGGCATGAGCAGTTCTTC.

The genes are TRBV7-2 and TRBJ2-7; 9 bases line up with TRBD1. CDR3 length: 15 amino acids. V lost 6 bases to trimming and J lost 4 bases; unmatched junction nucleotides: 10. Germline V CDR1 and CDR2: SGHTA, FQGNSA. The CDR3 region has the DNA TGTGCCAGCAGAGTCCAGGACAGGGGTTTGTACGAGCAGTACTTC. Residues: CASRVQDRGLYEQYF.

V usage is TRBV29-1 and J usage is TRBJ2-1; 7 bases align to TRBD2. Germline assignment: CDR1 SQVTM and CDR2 ANQGSEA. The CDR3 totals 15 residues. Trimming at V came to 3 bases and at J to 1 base, leaving 6 bases not matched to a gene. CDR3 loop: CSVEWREKSYNEQFF. DNA of the CDR3: TGCAGCGTTGAGTGGCGGGAGAAGTCCTACAATGAGCAGTTCTTC.

This clone is a singleton in its sample. The chain recombines TRBV5-1 with TRBJ1-1; the match to TRBD1 covers 9 bases. Germline CDR1 and CDR2: SGHRS and YFSETQ. J was trimmed by 11 bases and V by 3 bases; bases with no gene match: 8. The CDR3 is 13 amino acids. CDR3 coding DNA: TGCGCCAGCAGCTCGCAACAGGGGGCGGGGGCTTTCTTT. Amino acids: CASSSQQGAGAFF.

The J gene is TRBJ1-3, the V gene TRBV7-2, with 11 bases aligning to TRBD1. V shed 5 bases, J shed 2 bases, and the junction held 11 bases outside the gene matches. The CDR3 runs to 18 residues. CDR1 is SGHTA, CDR2 FQGNSA, per germline. CDR3 in amino acids: CASSQPYVDRGPGNTIYF. The CDR3 DNA is TGTGCCAGCAGCCAACCCTACGTGGACAGGGGGCCTGGAAACACCATATATTTT.

The chain uses TRBV11-3 and TRBJ2-1; the D gene could be TRBD1 or TRBD2 (7 bases each). Trimming cost V 0 bases and J 9 bases, with 18 bases left between them. Germline values: CDR1 SGHNT, CDR2 YENEEA. The CDR3 length is 16 residues. CDR3 amino acids: CASSLEPSRGGGEQFF. The CDR3 region has the DNA TGTGCCAGCAGCTTAGAGCCTAGCAGGGGGGGAGGTGAGCAGTTCTTC.

The chain couples TRBV3-1 (or the pseudogene TRBV3-2) to TRBJ2-7; D is perhaps TRBD2 (6 bases). The V end lost 4 bases, the J end lost 0 bases, and 13 bases lay between the germline ends. Germline V lookup: CDR1 LGHDT, CDR2 YNNKEL (reference sequence). The CDR3 has 15 amino acids. CDR3 residues: CASSRAGSSSYEQYF. The CDR3, as DNA: TGTGCCAGCAGCCGCGCGGGGAGCAGCTCCTACGAGCAGTACTTC.

The rearrangement joins TRBV11-3 to TRBJ2-3; no clear D. CDR3 length: 13 amino acids. With 1 base removed from V and 7 bases from J, the gap between germline ends came to 9 bases. The germline CDR1 and CDR2 sequences are SGHNT and YENEEA. The CDR3 sequence is CASSLGPRYTQYF. In DNA, the CDR3 is TGTGCCAGCAGCTTAGGTCCCAGATATACGCAGTATTTT.

The chain is built from TRBV6-5 and TRBJ2-3, with 8 bases that match TRBD2. V lost 8 bases, J lost 4 bases, and 5 bases stayed unmatched. This CDR3 has 13 amino acids. Germline CDR1 and CDR2: MNHEY and SVGAGI. CDR3 in amino acids: CASVSGISDTQYF. As DNA, the CDR3 is TGTGCCAGCGTTAGCGGGATCTCAGATACGCAGTATTTT.

A few counts support this clone. This rearrangement joins TRBV18 to TRBJ2-1, with D possibly called TRBD1 or TRBD2 (5 bases each). From germline, CDR1 is KGHSH and CDR2 LQKENI. The length of the CDR3 is 15 residues. V dropped 4 bases and J dropped 4 bases, with 14 bases sitting between them. CDR3 sequence reads: CASSQNEGSYNEQFF. CDR3 DNA: TGTGCCAGCTCACAAAACGAGGGGAGTTACAATGAGCAGTTCTTC. The full variable domain, its missing parts supplied by reference TRBV18 and TRBJ2-1, is NAGVMQNPRHLVRRRGQEARLRCSPMKGHSHVYWYRQLPEEGLKFMVYLQKENIIDESGMPKERFSAEFPKEGPSILRIQQVVRGDSAAYFCASSQNEGSYNEQFFGPGTRLTVL.

This chain joins TRBV6-5 and TRBJ2-1; 14 bases match TRBD2. The CDR3 length is 16 residues. Germline values: CDR1 MNHEY, CDR2 SVGAGI. J lost 2 bases, V lost 4 bases, and 1 base had no gene match. The CDR3 reads CASSWTSGGTYNEQFF. The CDR3, as DNA: TGTGCCAGCAGTTGGACTAGCGGGGGGACCTACAATGAGCAGTTCTTC.

The chain has TRBV30 and TRBJ1-4; D gene uncertain. The germline gives CDR1 GTSNPN, CDR2 SVGIG (reference sequence). Deletions cut 0 bases from V and 0 bases from J, with 5 bases between. The CDR3 extends over 14 amino acids. DNA of the CDR3: TGTGCCTGGAGTGTTGTAGCAACTAATGAAAAACTGTTTTTT. Its protein product is CAWSVVATNEKLFF.

As for this clone: Additional DNA sequences in this sample encode the identical CDR3. J is TRBJ2-1 and V is TRBV5-1; maybe TRBD2 (5 bases). V shed 4 bases and J shed 0 bases, with 11 bases lying between them. CDR3 size: 15 residues. Germline loops: CDR1 SGHRS, CDR2 YFSETQ. CDR3 region: CASSLAVSSYNEQFF. For the CDR3, the DNA is TGCGCCAGCAGCCTAGCTGTGAGCTCCTACAATGAGCAGTTCTTC.

CDR3 protein: CASSLDLALGETQYF. CDR3 sequence (DNA): TGTGCCAGCAGCTTAGACCTAGCCTTGGGGGAGACCCAGTACTTC. The chain links TRBV7-2 to TRBJ2-5; TRBD2 might be the D (5 bases). This CDR3 has 15 residues. The germline CDR1 and CDR2 sequences are SGHTA and FQGNSA. The V end lost 1 base, the J end lost 5 bases, and 14 bases lay between the germline ends.

This clone was found once. V and J are TRBV6-1 and TRBJ2-7; D not resolved. CDR3 length: 15 amino acids. The ends were cut back, 2 bases at V and 1 base at J, with 12 bases in the middle. In germline, CDR1 is MNHNS, CDR2 SASEGT. CDR3 sequence: CASSESGSPSYEQYF. CDR3 in DNA: TGTGCCAGCAGTGAATCAGGAAGCCCATCCTACGAGCAGTACTTC.

The V call is TRBV6-5, the J call TRBJ1-5; D is unclear. Germline V gene lookup returns CDR1 MNHEY and CDR2 SVGAGI. The CDR3 spans 16 residues. Trimming shortened V by 2 bases and J by 1 base, and 12 bases separated the two germline ends. The CDR3 here is CASSYPNTKSNQPQHF. CDR3 DNA: TGTGCCAGCAGTTACCCGAACACGAAAAGCAATCAGCCCCAGCATTTT.

This chain connects TRBV29-1 to TRBJ2-1; possible D gene TRBD2, 5 bases. The CDR3 extends over 12 amino acids. Germline V lookup: CDR1 SQVTM, CDR2 ANQGSEA. The V end was cut by 4 bases, the J end by 5 bases, with 9 bases between. CDR3 sequence (DNA): TGCAGCGTTGTTGAGGAGGACAATGAGCAGTTCTTC. This encodes CSVVEEDNEQFF.